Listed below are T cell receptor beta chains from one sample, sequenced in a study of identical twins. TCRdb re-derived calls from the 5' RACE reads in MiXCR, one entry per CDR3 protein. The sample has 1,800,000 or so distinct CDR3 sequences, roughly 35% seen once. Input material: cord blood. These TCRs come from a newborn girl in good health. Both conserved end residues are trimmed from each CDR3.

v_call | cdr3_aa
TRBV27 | ASSLLGVSYNEQF
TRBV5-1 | ASSLEGLAGTTQY
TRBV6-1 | ASSEDGGETQY
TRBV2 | ASADLLADTQY
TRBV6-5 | ASSLRRDRGNTEAF
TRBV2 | ASSVERGGLPGELF
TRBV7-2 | ASSPLFRDRNYGYT
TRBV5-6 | ASSPETGYTQY
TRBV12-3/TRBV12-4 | ASSFRRGINEQF
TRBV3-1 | ASTKIYFEGRFQETQY
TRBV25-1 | ASIWGQSSF
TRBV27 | ASSLSGGLGDEQF
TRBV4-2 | ASSQDLTGNQPQH
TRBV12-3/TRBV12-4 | ASSLVPGLAGGPGNEQF
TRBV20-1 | SARPSGTSGSTQY
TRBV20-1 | SATKRQANSYEQY
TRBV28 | ASSFVGGSYEQY
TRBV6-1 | ASSEGLSGNYGYT
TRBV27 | ASSLSIQGVSDGYT
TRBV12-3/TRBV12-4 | ASTPLGLALPQY
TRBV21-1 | ASSPLAGRDNEQF
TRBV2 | ASGGGGTLSTDTQY
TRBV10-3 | ATRLAVSYNEQF
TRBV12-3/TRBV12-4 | ASSLLVYVSGNTEAF
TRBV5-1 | ASSLPPRGRYPYEQY
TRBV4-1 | ASSQAPSGNYNEQF
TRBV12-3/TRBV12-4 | ASRERTSGYNEQF
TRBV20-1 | STRLLFVETQY
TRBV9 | ASSVVQWASGTNEQF
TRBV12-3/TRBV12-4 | ASSLARRYPTDTQY
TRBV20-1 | SAISSGHQETQY
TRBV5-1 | ASSLLGTSAADTQY
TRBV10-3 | AISEPRGAGTNEKLF
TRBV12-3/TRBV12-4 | ASSLGLPGEQY
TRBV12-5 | ASAQRGGGADTQY
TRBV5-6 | ASSLRAVGYGYT
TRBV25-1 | ASSEPSGTNVLT
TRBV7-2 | ASSLATANTGELF
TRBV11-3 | ASSPGAGASYSNEQF
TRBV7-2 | ASSKRTSVQETQY
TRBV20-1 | SVRGRNTEAF